This T cell receptor (beta chain) was found in a study of blood T cell repertoires in COVID-19. Germline CDR1 is KGHDR and CDR2 is SFDVKD. This CDR3 comprises 15 residues. V was trimmed by 4 bases and J by 8 bases, leaving 16 bases between them. The table lists this clone with a count of one. Produced via immunoSEQ multiplex PCR; TCRdb's table is partial and in-frame only. The data contain about 370,000 clones, roughly 86% of them singletons. Sequences were obtained from peripheral blood. This chain links TRBV24-1 with TRBJ1-4; no definite D call. The origin of this receptor is a woman aged 25 to 39 with COVID-19, enrolled during active disease. The CDR3 region is CATSDSSQGGEKLFF. The CDR3 DNA reads TGTGCCACCAGTGACTCCAGCCAAGGCGGGGAAAAACTGTTTTTT.